This TCR beta chain was identified in a study of Graves' ophthalmopathy and Graves' hyperthyroidism. As to this clonotype: Antigen unknown.

Study outcomes and limitations: Progression of ophthalmopathy was predicted by the model with 60% to 71% sensitivity and less than 85% specificity.

Hyperthyroidism qualified as stable when ophthalmopathy did not develop within 18 months of follow-up. Exclusion criteria comprised other autoimmune diseases, uncontrolled infections, pregnancy or lactation in patients. Symptoms, serum thyroxine and TRAb, thyroid ultrasound, and orbital computed tomography formed the diagnostic basis. Scientists amplified the TCR beta CDR3 regions from RNA transcripts. First-round RT-PCR used HTBI primers; second-round multiplex PCR followed. TCRdb processed the multiplex PCR reads anew with MiXCR; each CDR3 protein has one entry. The sample contains just over 600,000 distinct CDR3 sequences, 20% to 25% of which appear only once. CDR3 length: 16 amino acids. Looked up from germline, CDR1 is MNHEY and CDR2 is SVGEGT. V gave up 2 bases and J gave up 7 bases; unmatched junction bases: 4.

J is TRBJ2-1 and V is TRBV6-2 or TRBV6-3, with 14 positions matching TRBD2. This receptor was identified in a young woman with stable Graves' hyperthyroidism. Some clones in this sample may be carry-over from other donors' samples. The specimen sequenced was peripheral blood. The CDR3 nucleotides are TGTGCCAGCAGTTACGGACTAGCGGGGGGAGGGAATGAGCAGTTCTTC. Protein product: CASSYGLAGGGNEQFF.